This is a list of T cell receptor beta chains from one sample in a study of blood T cell repertoires in COVID-19. Method: immunoSEQ multiplex PCR; TCRdb's copy keeps in-frame clones and lacks some. Of a few hundred thousand clones in the sample, under 90% were seen once. Sequenced material: PBMCs or T cells enriched from blood (not recorded which). These receptors were taken from a young man who had recovered from COVID-19. Each CDR3 is given without its conserved first and last residue. The order of the fields is clone size, D gene, V gene, CDR3 protein. D genes are given only for firm matches. The listing skips clone size in some rows; elsewhere it reads once, few, many or a size class.

size: .
D: .
V: TRBV18
CDR3: ASSLRDLGTDTQY

size: .
D: TRBD2
V: TRBV3-1/TRBV3-2
CDR3: ASSLAGVVGIQY

size: .
D: .
V: TRBV29-1
CDR3: STRSGGIYGYT

size: .
D: .
V: TRBV4-2
CDR3: ASSQARGQNQPQH

size: .
D: TRBD1
V: TRBV9
CDR3: ASSVGDRGLSPLH

size: .
D: .
V: TRBV6-5
CDR3: ASSPQPSTDTQY

size: .
D: .
V: TRBV29-1
CDR3: SVENRNTGSSSSYEQY

size: once
D: .
V: TRBV12-3/TRBV12-4
CDR3: ASTPAGAREQY

size: few
D: TRBD1
V: TRBV7-9
CDR3: ASSRTGGASGANVLT

size: .
D: .
V: TRBV19
CDR3: ASSVLRERLEKLF

size: .
D: TRBD2
V: TRBV19
CDR3: ASSIDLWREPQGEQF

size: .
D: .
V: TRBV5-1
CDR3: ASSIGTGGAKYQETQY

size: .
D: TRBD1
V: TRBV5-1
CDR3: ASSLVGQGHHEQY

size: .
D: TRBD1
V: TRBV7-9
CDR3: ASGYRGDGYT

size: .
D: TRBD1
V: TRBV2
CDR3: ARAGQGSNQPQH

size: .
D: .
V: TRBV2
CDR3: AISDRYGYT

size: .
D: TRBD1
V: TRBV5-4
CDR3: ASSLAFGTAEKLF

size: few
D: TRBD1
V: TRBV19
CDR3: ASSIRPAGGIDGYT

size: .
D: .
V: TRBV4-2
CDR3: ASSRPPQSGEEGKLF

size: .
D: .
V: TRBV24-1
CDR3: ATGQGLQETQY

size: .
D: .
V: TRBV9
CDR3: ASSVEGHNEQF

size: .
D: TRBD1
V: TRBV7-2
CDR3: ASTEGQGHYGYT

size: .
D: .
V: TRBV19
CDR3: ASMASLVYNEQF

size: .
D: TRBD1
V: TRBV12-3/TRBV12-4
CDR3: ASTLQGALRAF

size: .
D: .
V: TRBV4-2
CDR3: ASSPRGQGYQETQY

size: .
D: TRBD1
V: TRBV6-5
CDR3: ASREDRTSSYEQY

size: .
D: .
V: TRBV7-9
CDR3: ASSRTEAYEQY

size: .
D: .
V: TRBV10-1
CDR3: ASRVTSYNEQF

size: .
D: .
V: TRBV28
CDR3: ASSLGGPNYEQY

size: once
D: .
V: TRBV11-2
CDR3: ASSSPALQSGTQY

size: .
D: .
V: TRBV30
CDR3: AWSAGNSPGNTIY

size: .
D: TRBD1
V: TRBV4-1
CDR3: ASSQTPTGGNEQF

size: .
D: TRBD2
V: TRBV5-1
CDR3: ASSKGTSAAYEQY

size: .
D: .
V: TRBV6-5
CDR3: ASSTSGTEQY

size: .
D: TRBD1
V: TRBV19
CDR3: ASSGGQRSNQPQH

size: .
D: TRBD1
V: TRBV4-2
CDR3: ASKVGQGERGYT

size: .
D: .
V: TRBV30
CDR3: AWSVGTGFEDTQY

size: few
D: TRBD1
V: TRBV24-1
CDR3: ATSGTGMGNQPQH

size: .
D: TRBD1
V: TRBV5-6
CDR3: ASSLGLQGARGAF

size: .
D: .
V: TRBV6-5
CDR3: ATLFLGEQF

size: .
D: .
V: TRBV27
CDR3: ASSLYRPLYNEQF

size: once
D: TRBD2
V: TRBV12-3/TRBV12-4
CDR3: ASRGTSGRWY

size: .
D: TRBD2
V: TRBV13
CDR3: ASSLGAAGVENTGELF

size: few
D: .
V: TRBV6-6
CDR3: ASSLAYRSYEQY

size: .
D: TRBD1
V: TRBV11-3
CDR3: ASSPTGQDREKLF

size: .
D: .
V: TRBV12-3/TRBV12-4
CDR3: ASRVQGAEAF

size: .
D: TRBD2
V: TRBV30
CDR3: AWSLGTSNEQF

size: .
D: .
V: TRBV6-1
CDR3: ASSEERVGASGT

size: .
D: .
V: TRBV12-2
CDR3: ASRLVRGLSGSGSTHNEQF

size: .
D: .
V: TRBV7-9
CDR3: ASSPGHQRAYEQY

size: .
D: .
V: TRBV7-9
CDR3: ASSMGGAPGQPQH

size: .
D: .
V: TRBV19
CDR3: ASSPAGGAVGSPLH

size: once
D: TRBD2
V: TRBV11-2
CDR3: ASSSLAGGVADTQY